The T cell receptor beta chain described here comes from a study of identical twins. General study findings and limits: An excess of low generation probability was shown by twin-shared out-of-frame alpha sequences. Recombination models fit unrelated individuals' TCR alpha sharing but underestimated twins'. The study found weaker excess twin sharing in beta out-of-frame sequences.

There are many counts of this clonotype. Its antigen is unidentified. The length of the CDR3 is 14 residues. V gave up 9 bases and J gave up 9 bases, with 22 bases separating them. Looked up from germline, CDR1 is SEHNR and CDR2 is FQNEAQ (reference sequence). Via MiXCR, TCRdb re-called the 5' RACE reads, giving one row per CDR3 protein. The data contain 500,000 to 650,000 distinct CDR3 sequences, around 7.5% of them singletons. This sample also belongs to another study, concerning yellow fever vaccine responses in identical twins.

V is TRBV7-9 and J is TRBJ2-3; D is unclear. The source of this sequence is a woman aged 18 to 35 in good health. Sequencing was performed on PBMCs. The CDR3 DNA follows: TGTGCCAGTTCTGCAGTATCTCCTGGCTGGACGCAGTATTTT. Its translation: CASSAVSPGWTQYF.